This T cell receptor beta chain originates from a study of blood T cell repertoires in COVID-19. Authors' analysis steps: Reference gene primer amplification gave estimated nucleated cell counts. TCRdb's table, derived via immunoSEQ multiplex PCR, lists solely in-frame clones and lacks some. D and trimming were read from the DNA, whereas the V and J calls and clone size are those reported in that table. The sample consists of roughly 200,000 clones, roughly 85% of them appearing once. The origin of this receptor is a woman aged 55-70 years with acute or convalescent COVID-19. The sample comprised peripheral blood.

CDR3 region: CASSSPGTATDTQYF. For the CDR3, the DNA is TGTGCCAGCAGCTCTCCCGGGACAGCAACAGATACGCAGTATTTT. The rearrangement links TRBV28 to TRBJ2-3; 7 nucleotides align to TRBD1. The V gene end was trimmed by 6 bases and the J gene end by 3 bases; junction bases not matched to a gene: 9. CDR1 and CDR2 from the germline V gene are MDHEN and SYDVKM. The CDR3 is 15 residues long.